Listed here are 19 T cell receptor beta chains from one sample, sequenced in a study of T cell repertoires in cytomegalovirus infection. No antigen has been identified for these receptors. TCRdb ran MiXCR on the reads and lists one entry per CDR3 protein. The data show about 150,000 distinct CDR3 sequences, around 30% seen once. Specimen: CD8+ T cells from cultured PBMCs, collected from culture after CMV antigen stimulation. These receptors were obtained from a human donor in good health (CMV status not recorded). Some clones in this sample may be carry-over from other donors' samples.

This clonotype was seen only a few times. The CDR3: CASSHQDREGGNTIYF. In DNA, the CDR3 is TGTGCCAGCAGCCACCAGGACAGGGAAGGTGGAAACACCATATATTTT. J is TRBJ1-3 and V is TRBV7-9; 8 positions agree with TRBD1. Trimming cost V 5 bases and J 3 bases; bases outside gene matches: 9. The CDR3 covers 16 residues. Germline CDR1 is SEHNR and CDR2 is FQNEAQ (reference sequence).

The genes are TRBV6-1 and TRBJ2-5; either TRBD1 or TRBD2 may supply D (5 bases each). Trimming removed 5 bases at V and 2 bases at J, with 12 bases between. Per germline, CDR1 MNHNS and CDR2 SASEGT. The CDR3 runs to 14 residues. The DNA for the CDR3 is TGTGCCAGCAGTTGGGGAGACAGTCAAGAGACCCAGTACTTC. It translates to CASSWGDSQETQYF.

The CDR3 region is CASSPPVRPDTEAFF. DNA for the CDR3: TGTGCCAGCTCACCACCGGTGAGGCCAGACACTGAAGCTTTCTTT. The chain couples TRBV18 to TRBJ1-1; D remains ambiguous. Germline CDR1 reads KGHSH; CDR2 reads LQKENI. V lost 0 bases and J lost 3, with 11 bases in between. The CDR3 has 15 amino acids. The full variable domain, its missing parts supplied by reference TRBV18 and TRBJ1-1, is NAGVMQNPRHLVRRRGQEARLRCSPMKGHSHVYWYRQLPEEGLKFMVYLQKENIIDESGMPKERFSAEFPKEGPSILRIQQVVRGDSAAYFCASSPPVRPDTEAFFGQGTRLTVV.

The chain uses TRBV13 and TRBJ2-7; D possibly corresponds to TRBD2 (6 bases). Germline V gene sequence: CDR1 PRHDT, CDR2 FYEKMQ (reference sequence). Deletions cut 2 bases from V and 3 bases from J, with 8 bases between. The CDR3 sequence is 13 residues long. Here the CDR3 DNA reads TGTGCCAGCAGCTTAAACGGGGGCTACGAGCAGTACTTC. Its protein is CASSLNGGYEQYF.

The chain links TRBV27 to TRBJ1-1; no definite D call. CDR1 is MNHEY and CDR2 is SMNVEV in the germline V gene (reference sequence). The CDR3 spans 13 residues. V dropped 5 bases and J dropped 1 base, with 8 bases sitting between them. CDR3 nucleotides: TGTGCCAGCAGTATCACCTGGAACACTGAAGCTTTCTTT. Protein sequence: CASSITWNTEAFF.

DNA of the CDR3: TGCAGTGCTCCCCCGATGACTAGCGGGGGGGCCCGAGAGACCCAGTACTTC. Residues: CSAPPMTSGGARETQYF. V and J are TRBV20-1 and TRBJ2-5; 14 bases align to TRBD2. The CDR3 runs 17 residues. Germline V lookup: CDR1 DFQATT, CDR2 SNEGSKA (reference sequence). The V gene end was trimmed by 5 bases and the J gene end by 4 bases; junction bases not matched to a gene: 12.

DNA of the CDR3: TGTGCCAGCAGTTTAGCACAGGCCCTTGAAGCTTTCTTT. The encoded protein is CASSLAQALEAFF. This chain uses TRBV12-3 or TRBV12-4 with TRBJ1-1, with D possibly matching TRBD1 (5 bases). V gave up 0 bases and J gave up 7 bases, with 9 bases separating them. CDR3 length: 13 residues.

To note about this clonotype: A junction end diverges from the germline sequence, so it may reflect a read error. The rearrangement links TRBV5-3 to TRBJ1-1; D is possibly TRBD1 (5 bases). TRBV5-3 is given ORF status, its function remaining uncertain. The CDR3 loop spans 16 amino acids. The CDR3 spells CASSLGVYGMNTEAFF. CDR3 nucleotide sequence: TGTGCCAGCAGCTTGGGGGTGTATGGGATGAACACTGAAGCTTTCTTT.

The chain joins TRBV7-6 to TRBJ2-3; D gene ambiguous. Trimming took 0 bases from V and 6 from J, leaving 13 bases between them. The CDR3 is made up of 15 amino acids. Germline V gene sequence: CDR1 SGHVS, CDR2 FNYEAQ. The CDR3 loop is CASSLAESRRDTQYF. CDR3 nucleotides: TGTGCCAGCAGCTTAGCGGAATCTCGAAGGGATACGCAGTATTTT.

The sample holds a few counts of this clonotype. CDR3 region: CASSDGVRGIREQFF. The CDR3 coding sequence is TGTGCCAGCAGTGATGGTGTCAGGGGAATCCGTGAGCAGTTCTTC. V and J are TRBV2 and TRBJ2-1; possibly TRBD1 for D (6 bases). Trimming stripped 3 bases from V and 9 bases from J, with 18 bases between. This CDR3 is built from 15 residues. From germline, CDR1 is SNHLY and CDR2 FYNNEI. Combining the CDR3 with reference TRBV2 and TRBJ2-1 gives the whole variable domain EPEVTQTPSHQVTQMGQEVILRCVPISNHLYFYWYRQILGQKVEFLVSFYNNEISEKSEIFDDQFSVERPDGSNFTLKIRSTKLEDSAMYFCASSDGVRGIREQFFGPGTRLTVL.

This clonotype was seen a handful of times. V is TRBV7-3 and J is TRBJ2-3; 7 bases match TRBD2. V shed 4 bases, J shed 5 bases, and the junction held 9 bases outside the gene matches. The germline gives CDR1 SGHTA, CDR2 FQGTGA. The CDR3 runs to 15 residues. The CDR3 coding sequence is TGTGCCAGCAGCTACACGGGGGGAACCGGAGATACGCAGTATTTT. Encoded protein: CASSYTGGTGDTQYF.

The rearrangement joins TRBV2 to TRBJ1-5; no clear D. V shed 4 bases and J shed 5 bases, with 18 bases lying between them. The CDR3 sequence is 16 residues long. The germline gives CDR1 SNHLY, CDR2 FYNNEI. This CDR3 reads CASSGEWQPIDQPQHF. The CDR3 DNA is TGTGCCAGCAGTGGTGAGTGGCAGCCGATAGATCAGCCCCAGCATTTT.

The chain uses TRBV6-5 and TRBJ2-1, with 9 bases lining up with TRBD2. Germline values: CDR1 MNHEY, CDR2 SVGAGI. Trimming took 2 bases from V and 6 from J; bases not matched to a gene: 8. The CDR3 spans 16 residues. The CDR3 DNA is TGTGCCAGCAGTTACGGCGGGCGGGGGGGCTTCAATGAGCAGTTCTTC. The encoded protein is CASSYGGRGGFNEQFF.

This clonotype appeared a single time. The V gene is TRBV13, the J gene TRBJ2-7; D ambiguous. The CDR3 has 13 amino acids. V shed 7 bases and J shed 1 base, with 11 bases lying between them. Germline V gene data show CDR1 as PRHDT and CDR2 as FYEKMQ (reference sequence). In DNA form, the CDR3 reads TGTGCCAGCACCACGCGGCAGTCCTACGAGCAGTACTTC. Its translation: CASTTRQSYEQYF.

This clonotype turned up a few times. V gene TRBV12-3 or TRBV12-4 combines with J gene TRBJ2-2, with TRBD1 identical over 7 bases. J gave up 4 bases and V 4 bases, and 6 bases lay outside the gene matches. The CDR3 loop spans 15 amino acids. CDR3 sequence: CASSSRDRPTGELFF. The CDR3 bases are TGTGCCAGCAGTTCCCGGGACAGACCCACCGGGGAGCTGTTTTTT.

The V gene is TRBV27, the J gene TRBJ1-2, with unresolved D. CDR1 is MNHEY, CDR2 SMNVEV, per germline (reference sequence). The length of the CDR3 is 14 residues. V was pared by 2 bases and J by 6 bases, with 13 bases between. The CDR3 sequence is CASSLSSKSNGYTF. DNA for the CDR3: TGTGCCAGCAGTTTAAGTAGTAAGAGTAATGGCTACACCTTC.

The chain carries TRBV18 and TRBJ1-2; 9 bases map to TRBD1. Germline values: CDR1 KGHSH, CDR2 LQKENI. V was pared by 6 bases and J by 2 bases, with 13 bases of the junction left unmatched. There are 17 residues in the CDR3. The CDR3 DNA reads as TGTGCCAGCTCTCCGCCGACCTGGGACAGGGCGAACTATGGCTACACCTTC. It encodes CASSPPTWDRANYGYTF.

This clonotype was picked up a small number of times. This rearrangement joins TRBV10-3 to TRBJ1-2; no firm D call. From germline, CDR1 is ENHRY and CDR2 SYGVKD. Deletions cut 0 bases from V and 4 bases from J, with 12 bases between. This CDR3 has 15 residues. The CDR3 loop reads CAISESFQDSYGYTF. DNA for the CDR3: TGTGCCATCAGTGAGTCGTTTCAGGACTCCTATGGCTACACCTTC.

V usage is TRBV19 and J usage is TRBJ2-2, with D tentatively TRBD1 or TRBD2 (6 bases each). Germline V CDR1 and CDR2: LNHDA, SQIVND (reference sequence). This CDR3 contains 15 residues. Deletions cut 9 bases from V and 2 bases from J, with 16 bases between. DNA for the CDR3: TGTGCCAGCTCCACCGGGGGCGAAAACACCGGGGAGCTGTTTTTT. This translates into CASSTGGENTGELFF.